The 18 T cell receptor beta chains given below trace back to one sample, sequenced in a study of blood T cell repertoires in COVID-19. This table comes from immunoSEQ multiplex PCR, and its TCRdb copy is limited to in-frame clones, with some not included. The sample contains fewer than 250,000 clones, approximately 80% of which appear only once. Specimen: PBMCs or T cells enriched from blood (not recorded which). All receptors derive from a woman aged 40-49 years with acute COVID-19.

The chain combines TRBV6-2 or TRBV6-3 with TRBJ2-6; possible D gene TRBD2, 6 bases. Germline assignment: CDR1 MNHEY and CDR2 SVGEGT. V was shortened by 5 bases and J by 2 bases, with 13 bases between the two germline ends. The CDR3 extends over 16 amino acids. Written as DNA, the CDR3 is TGTGCCAGCAGTCGCATCGCTAGCGCTGGGGCCAACGTCCTGACTTTC. Amino acid sequence: CASSRIASAGANVLTF.

The chain employs TRBV4-2 and TRBJ1-1, with D maybe TRBD1 (5 bases). Germline-derived CDR1 and CDR2 are LGHNA and YNFKEQ. CDR3 length: 15 residues. Between the trimmed V and J ends, which lost 2 bases and 1 base, there was a span of 11 bases. The CDR3 bases are TGTGCCAGCAGCCAACTAGGGGCGGAGAACACTGAAGCTTTCTTT. Translated, it gives CASSQLGAENTEAFF.

The chain carries TRBV6-1 and TRBJ1-6; D is undetermined. CDR3 length: 15 residues. Germline CDR1 reads MNHNS; CDR2 reads SASEGT. Deletions cut 1 base from V and 8 bases from J, with 12 bases between. In DNA, the CDR3 is TGTGCCAGCAGTGAAGGCTGGCTCCTAGATTCACCCCTCCACTTT. Protein sequence: CASSEGWLLDSPLHF.

This chain links TRBV6-5 with TRBJ1-6; 10 bases agree with TRBD1. The CDR3 sequence is 14 residues long. Trimming cost V 6 bases and J 10 bases; bases outside gene matches: 6. In germline, CDR1 is MNHEY, CDR2 SVGAGI. The CDR3 DNA is TGTGCCAGCAGGGGGACAGGGGTAGGGTCACCCCTCCACTTT. The encoded protein is CASRGTGVGSPLHF.

This chain uses TRBV6-4 with TRBJ2-3; 9 nucleotides align to TRBD2. The germline CDR1 and CDR2 sequences are MRHNA and SNTAGT. V lost 4 bases and J lost 2; bases outside the gene matches: 4. The CDR3 spans 15 residues. In DNA form, the CDR3 reads TGTGCCAGCAGTGCTAGCGGGGCCCTCACAGATACGCAGTATTTT. This gives the protein CASSASGALTDTQYF.

The chain links TRBV19 to TRBJ2-3; D may be TRBD1 (6 bases). The CDR3 has 15 amino acids. Per the germline V gene, CDR1 is LNHDA and CDR2 is SQIVND (reference sequence). Trimming took 10 bases from V and 0 from J, leaving 17 bases between them. The CDR3 DNA follows: TGTGCCATCTCGACAGGCACCACTAGCACAGATACGCAGTATTTT. This encodes CAISTGTTSTDTQYF. The whole variable domain, filled in from reference TRBV19 and TRBJ2-3, reads DGGITQSPKYLFRKEGQNVTLSCEQNLNHDAMYWYRQDPGQGLRLIYYSQIVNDFQKGDIAEGYSVSREKKESFPLTVTSAQKNPTAFYLCAISTGTTSTDTQYFGPGTRLTVL.

The V and J genes are TRBV24-1 and TRBJ1-2; 7 nucleotides align to TRBD1. The CDR3 consists of 14 residues. The J segment lost 8 bases and the V segment lost 4 bases, leaving 9 bases of the junction unmatched. The germline V gene encodes CDR1 KGHDR and CDR2 SFDVKD. The CDR3 DNA sequence: TGTGCCACCAGTGAGGGACAGCTTATTGGAGGCTACACCTTC. Translated, it gives CATSEGQLIGGYTF.

The gene calls are TRBV14 and TRBJ1-6, with D possibly matching TRBD1 (5 bases). The CDR3 is 16 residues long. CDR1 SGHDN and CDR2 FVKESK come from the germline V gene. The ends were cut back, 4 bases at V and 10 bases at J, with 20 bases in the middle. The CDR3 is CASSPRQGNRRSPLHF. DNA of the CDR3: TGTGCCAGCAGCCCCCGTCAGGGCAACCGACGGTCACCCCTCCACTTT.

The chain links TRBV16 to TRBJ1-1, with D perhaps TRBD1 (5 bases). Germline CDR1 and CDR2: KGHSY and FQNENV. The CDR3 spans 15 residues. Trimming stripped 0 bases from V and 1 base from J, with 9 bases between. CDR3 coding DNA: TGTGCCAGCAGCCAATCCGTCCAGGGGAACACTGAAGCTTTCTTT. Its translation is CASSQSVQGNTEAFF. Using reference TRBV16 and TRBJ1-1 for the parts outside the CDR3, the full variable domain is GEEVAQTPKHLVRGEGQKAKLYCAPIKGHSYVFWYQQVLKNEFKFLISFQNENVFDETGMPKERFSAKCLPNSPCSLEIQATKLEDSAVYFCASSQSVQGNTEAFFGQGTRLTVV.

The rearrangement joins TRBV4-2 to TRBJ1-1; no firm D call. V lost 0 bases and J 4 bases, leaving 6 bases between the germline ends. This CDR3 contains 13 residues. Germline CDR1 is LGHNA and CDR2 is YNFKEQ. The CDR3 DNA follows: TGTGCCAGCAGCCAAGATGGCATCACTGAAGCTTTCTTT. Translating gives CASSQDGITEAFF.

The rearrangement uses TRBV7-2 and TRBJ2-5; 9 positions match TRBD2. J lost 5 bases, V lost 1 base, and 5 bases had no gene match. The V gene's germline CDR1 is SGHTA and CDR2 FQGNSA. This CDR3 contains 15 residues. The CDR3 region has the DNA TGTGCCAGCAGCTTAGGCCAGCGGGGGGAGGAGACCCAGTACTTC. It translates to CASSLGQRGEETQYF.

The rearrangement links TRBV19 to TRBJ1-1, with TRBD1 matching over 8 bases. CDR3 length equals 14 residues. Germline V gives CDR1 LNHDA, CDR2 SQIVND (reference sequence). V lost 10 bases, J lost 1 base, and 8 bases stayed unmatched. The DNA for the CDR3 is TGTGCCACCTCTTACAGGGGGGAGAACACTGAAGCTTTCTTT. Protein sequence: CATSYRGENTEAFF.

In this sample, this clone turned up a few times. This chain uses TRBV5-1 with TRBJ2-5; 7 nucleotides match TRBD2. Germline trimming cut 2 bases from V and 5 bases from J; bases unmatched to any gene: 6. The CDR3 is made up of 14 amino acids. Germline V gives CDR1 SGHRS, CDR2 YFSETQ. The CDR3 bases are TGCGCCAGCAGCTTAGGACTAGGTTCGGAGACCCAGTACTTC. This codes for CASSLGLGSETQYF.

This chain links TRBV10-2 with TRBJ2-7, with TRBD2 matching 11 bases. Trimming removed 0 bases from V and 5 bases from J; junction bases left unmatched: 21. Per germline, CDR1 WSHSY and CDR2 SAAADI. The CDR3 spans 21 residues. CDR3 loop: CASSESGVDETSGDSPHEQYF. The CDR3 DNA sequence: TGCGCCAGCAGTGAGTCGGGTGTTGATGAGACTAGCGGGGACTCTCCCCACGAGCAGTACTTC.

The chain combines TRBV28 with TRBJ1-1; 8 nucleotides agree with TRBD1. With 5 bases clipped from V and 8 bases from J, the junction kept 7 bases outside the gene matches. The CDR3 spans 13 residues. CDR1 is MDHEN and CDR2 is SYDVKM in the germline V gene. For the CDR3, the DNA is TGTGCCAGCAGTCAGGACAGGGTGGCGGAAGCTTTCTTT. Translated, it gives CASSQDRVAEAFF.

The chain has TRBV5-8 and TRBJ2-3; D is perhaps TRBD1 (6 bases). The CDR3 has 14 residues. Germline V gene sequence: CDR1 SGHTS, CDR2 YDEGEE. Trimming pared 0 bases from V and 6 bases from J, leaving 11 bases between. The CDR3 nucleotides are TGTGCCAGCAGCTTGGACAGGGCAGGCGATACGCAGTATTTT. Protein product: CASSLDRAGDTQYF.

The gene calls are TRBV2 and TRBJ1-5; 7 nucleotides agree with TRBD1. Germline CDR1 SNHLY, CDR2 FYNNEI. The ends lost 3 bases at V and 0 bases at J; junction bases unmatched: 2. This CDR3 region has 15 residues. As DNA, the CDR3 is TGTGCCAGCAGTGAGGGACAGCTTAGCAATCAGCCCCAGCATTTT. It specifies CASSEGQLSNQPQHF.

The chain joins TRBV3-1 (or the pseudogene TRBV3-2) to TRBJ2-4; D perhaps matches TRBD1 (6 bases). This CDR3 contains 17 residues. Trimming removed 4 bases at V and 12 bases at J, with 28 bases between. Germline assignment: CDR1 LGHDT and CDR2 YNNKEL (reference sequence). The CDR3 sequence is CASSPPGYRRDKIPQYF. The DNA for the CDR3 is TGTGCCAGCAGCCCACCAGGGTATCGACGGGACAAAATCCCTCAGTACTTC.